Below are 15 T cell receptor beta chains sequenced from a single sample in a study of T cells after yellow fever vaccination. TCRdb fed the 5' RACE reads into MiXCR, producing one record per CDR3 protein. The sample has about 400,000 distinct CDR3 sequences, roughly 11% seen once. The sequencing used PBMCs, collected on the day of the first yellow fever vaccination. The source of these receptors is a man aged 18 to 35 who received the YFV17D yellow fever vaccine.

The V call is TRBV27, the J call TRBJ2-1; a weak D match, TRBD1 (6 bases). The germline V gene encodes CDR1 MNHEY and CDR2 SMNVEV (reference sequence). The CDR3 is made up of 16 amino acids. The ends were cut back, 10 bases at V and 0 bases at J, with 19 bases in the middle. This chain's CDR3 is CAMSPTGHCSYNEQFF. In DNA, the CDR3 is TGTGCCATGAGCCCTACGGGACACTGCTCCTACAATGAGCAGTTCTTC.

The chain is built from TRBV7-9 and TRBJ2-3, with D perhaps matching TRBD1 (6 bases). The germline V and J ends were trimmed by 4 bases and 2 bases, with 19 bases remaining between them. Germline V CDR1 and CDR2: SEHNR, FQNEAQ (reference sequence). The CDR3 loop spans 17 amino acids. The CDR3 DNA reads as TGTGCCAGCAGCTCCAACCCGCGACAGGTCTACACAGATACGCAGTATTTT. Translating gives CASSSNPRQVYTDTQYF.

This clonotype was counted between two and nine times. The gene calls are TRBV30 and TRBJ1-1; 9 bases line up with TRBD1. The CDR3 spans 18 residues. Germline CDR1 and CDR2: GTSNPN and SVGIG (reference sequence). V trimming: 1 base; J trimming: 1 base; junction bases outside the gene matches: 13. The CDR3 DNA reads TGTGCCTGGAGTGGTAACAGGGGGCGCATTACAAAGAACACTGAAGCTTTCTTT. Residues: CAWSGNRGRITKNTEAFF.

This clonotype was seen more than once but under ten times. The J gene is TRBJ2-3, the V gene TRBV29-1; TRBD1 matches 12 bases. Trimming at V came to 4 bases and at J to 6 bases, leaving 8 bases not matched to a gene. The CDR3 has 15 residues. Per germline, CDR1 SQVTM and CDR2 ANQGSEA. As DNA, the CDR3 is TGCAGCGTTGCCTTCGGGACAGGGGGCCCGGATACGCAGTATTTT. This codes for CSVAFGTGGPDTQYF.

This clonotype came up a few times. The rearrangement uses TRBV12-3 or TRBV12-4 and TRBJ2-5; D is uncertain. The germline V and J ends were trimmed by 3 bases and 5 bases, with 10 bases remaining between them. This CDR3 is built from 13 residues. DNA of the CDR3: TGTGCCAGCAGTTTCGAGGTCCCGGAGACCCAGTACTTC. This translates into CASSFEVPETQYF.

The CDR3 is CASSQPGTGGGNEQFF. CDR3 coding DNA: TGCGCCAGCAGCCAGCCCGGGACAGGGGGCGGAAATGAGCAGTTCTTC. The gene calls are TRBV4-1 and TRBJ2-1; 12 bases map to TRBD1. V lost 3 bases to trimming and J lost 7 bases; unmatched junction nucleotides: 7. The CDR3 length is 16 residues. Germline CDR1 MGHRA, CDR2 YSYEKL.

This clonotype has a handful of counts. The chain joins TRBV6-1 to TRBJ2-7, with TRBD2 as a possible D gene (6 bases). Per the germline V gene, CDR1 is MNHNS and CDR2 is SASEGT. Between the trimmed V and J ends, which lost 2 bases and 1 base, there was a span of 9 bases. The CDR3 contains 14 residues. The CDR3 bases are TGTGCCAGCAGTGAACTGGCGGGGTCCTACGAGCAGTACGTC. As protein: CASSELAGSYEQYV.

The sample holds a few counts of this clonotype. CDR3 nucleotide sequence: TGTGCCAGCAGCGTAGCTACGGGGACAGGACAAGAGACCCAGTACTTC. This sequence encodes CASSVATGTGQETQYF. The chain couples TRBV9 to TRBJ2-5; 8 bases are a match to TRBD1. The CDR3 runs 16 residues. Germline V lookup: CDR1 SGDLS, CDR2 YYNGEE. Unmatched junction bases numbered 6, after V lost 0 bases and J lost 2 bases.

V gene TRBV12-3 or TRBV12-4 combines with J gene TRBJ1-2; D may be TRBD1 (5 bases). The CDR3 runs to 13 residues. Trimming took 1 base from V and 7 from J, leaving 10 bases between them. The CDR3 region has the DNA TGTGCCAGCAGTTTAGAGGGGAGGTCTGGCTACACCTTC. This sequence encodes CASSLEGRSGYTF.

The J gene is TRBJ1-3, the V gene TRBV9; no firm D call. V lost 4 bases and J lost 1, with 9 bases in between. This CDR3 contains 14 residues. Germline CDR1 and CDR2: SGDLS and YYNGEE. The CDR3 DNA reads as TGTGCCAGCAGCTCCATGGGATCTGGAAACACCATATATTTT. Protein: CASSSMGSGNTIYF.

The chain has TRBV10-1 and TRBJ1-1, with 11 nucleotides matching TRBD1. The CDR3 spans 14 residues. Germline CDR1 and CDR2: WNHNN and SYGVQD (reference sequence). V gave up 6 bases and J gave up 10 bases; unmatched junction bases: 10. This chain's CDR3 is CASRAGQGAGVAFF. Here the CDR3 DNA reads TGCGCCAGCAGAGCCGGACAGGGGGCTGGTGTAGCTTTCTTT.

This sequence joins TRBV12-3 or TRBV12-4 and TRBJ2-3, with unresolved D. The V end lost 2 bases, the J end lost 6 bases, and 12 bases lay between the germline ends. This CDR3 contains 14 residues. In DNA, the CDR3 is TGTGCCAGCAGTTTAAACGACCGACGGGATACGCAGTATTTT. Its translation is CASSLNDRRDTQYF.

This clonotype was seen a few times. The rearrangement links TRBV4-1 to TRBJ2-5; D possibly corresponds to TRBD1 (5 bases). Germline CDR1 is MGHRA and CDR2 is YSYEKL. Trimming pared 0 bases from V and 6 bases from J, leaving 5 bases between. CDR3 length: 12 residues. The chain's CDR3 is CASSQEGQTQYF. The DNA for the CDR3 is TGCGCCAGCAGCCAAGAGGGGCAGACCCAGTACTTC.

A few counts support this clonotype. The chain carries TRBV11-2 and TRBJ1-1; D is possibly TRBD1 (6 bases). Germline V lookup: CDR1 SGHAT, CDR2 FQNNGV. The CDR3 has 15 residues. Trimming took off 1 base at V and 3 bases at J, with 12 bases between the two ends. CDR3 DNA sequence: TGTGCCAGCAGCTTAGTTCTGGGGGGGCACACTGAAGCTTTCTTT. The encoded protein is CASSLVLGGHTEAFF. Based on the CDR3 plus reference TRBV11-2 and TRBJ1-1, the full variable domain is EAGVAQSPRYKIIEKRQSVAFWCNPISGHATLYWYQQILGQGPKLLIQFQNNGVVDDSQLPKDRFSAERLKGVDSTLKIQPAKLEDSAVYLCASSLVLGGHTEAFFGQGTRLTVV.

In its sample, this clonotype was seen a few times. This chain uses TRBV23-1 with TRBJ2-7; D remains unclear. TRBV23-1 is identified as an open reading frame with a role that is uncertain. The V gene lost 6 bases and the J gene lost 7 bases, with 19 bases spanning the gap. This CDR3 spans 14 amino acids. CDR3 sequence reads: CASRQLPGAVEQYV. The CDR3 bases are TGCGCCAGCAGGCAACTTCCAGGAGCCGTAGAGCAGTACGTC.